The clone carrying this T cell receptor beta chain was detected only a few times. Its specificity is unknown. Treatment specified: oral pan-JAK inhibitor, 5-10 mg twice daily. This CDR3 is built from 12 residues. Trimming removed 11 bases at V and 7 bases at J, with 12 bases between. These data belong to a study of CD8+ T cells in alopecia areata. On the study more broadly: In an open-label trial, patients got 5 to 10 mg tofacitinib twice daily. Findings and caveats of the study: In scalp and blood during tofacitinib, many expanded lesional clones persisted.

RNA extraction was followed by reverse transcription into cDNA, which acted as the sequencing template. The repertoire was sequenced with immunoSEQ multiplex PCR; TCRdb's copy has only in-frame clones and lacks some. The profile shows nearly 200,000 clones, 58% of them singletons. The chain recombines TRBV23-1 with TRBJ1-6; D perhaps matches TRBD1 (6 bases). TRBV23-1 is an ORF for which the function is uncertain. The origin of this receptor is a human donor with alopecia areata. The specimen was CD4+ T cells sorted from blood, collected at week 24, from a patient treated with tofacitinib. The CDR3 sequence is CAPDSRNSPLHF. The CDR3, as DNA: TGCGCCCCGGACAGTCGAAATTCACCCCTCCACTTT.